This T cell receptor (beta chain) was identified during a study of cytomegalovirus exposure and HLA in healthy donors listed by TCRdb under 2017. For context, the study as a whole: An earlier analysis of approximately 640 of the donors reported about 250 Gb of sequence data and about 100 million unique TCR beta sequences from some 180 million T cells. Roughly 5 DR-DQ haplotypes were handled as single units for association and clustering, since linkage in the cohort was strong. Both class I and class II loci were covered by HLA typing, at four-digit resolution. Every discovery cohort repertoire had been produced on one sequencing platform. Using immunosequencing, the study profiled T cell repertoires from about 620 subjects and related those repertoires to cytomegalovirus serostatus. In an earlier analysis of 587 of the donors, high-throughput TCR beta sequencing was used to judge whether each TCR beta V gene segment behaved as functional or pseudogenic. On average, roughly 240,000 unique TCR beta nucleotide sequences were sequenced per donor among a few hundred genotyped donors of the cohort, with around 19% of those sequences being non-productive. In a later analysis, previously published TCR beta repertoires from 666 donors were re-analyzed and high-resolution HLA genotyping was added so that TCR occurrence patterns could be studied. Besides the first cohort of roughly 700 subjects, a separate validation cohort made up of roughly 120 different subjects was used. The number of donors typed differed by locus, with roughly 629-640 for A, B, C, DRB1 and DQB1, around 560 for DQA1, over 600 for DPA1, and approximately 470 for DPB1. The study aimed to test whether cataloging public T cell receptors could reveal signatures of past pathogen exposure. Roughly 320 gigabases of sequencing data and 75 million to 85 million unique TCR sequences made up an early release that covered about 640 HLA-typed donors. Donor age, sex, ethnicity and CMV serostatus were compiled alongside the repertoire data. The later analysis used no new phenotypic data to find candidate immune exposures, relying instead on TCR beta sequences and their occurrence across donors. High-throughput TCR immunosequencing, statistical association of individual TCRs with disease status, and machine learning were combined to predict cytomegalovirus infection status. Among the roughly 370 genotyped donors, approximately 81% belonged to the genetic ancestry cluster associated with self-reported Caucasian donors. A later genetic analysis took genome-wide SNP genotypes for about 55% of the 666 donors and used that subset as a discovery cohort.

To prepare the library, the immunoSEQ multiplex PCR assay was applied. A mixture of 60 forward primers for TCR Vbeta segments and 13 reverse primers for TCR Jbeta segments was used in the multiplex PCR. Amplification of the CDR3 region of rearranged TCR beta genes was performed with a multiplex PCR assay on genomic DNA. The Illumina HiSeq System was used to sequence the amplified TCR beta libraries as 87-base-pair reads. The authors' pipeline ran thus. Across the 666 repertoires, a later analysis counted roughly 84 million unique TCR beta chains, 9.5 million to 12 million of which were shared by at least two donors. A nearest-neighbor algorithm error-corrected the raw reads and collapsed the reads into unique sequences, merging closely related sequences to remove PCR and sequencing errors. To assign V, D and J gene segments, CDR3 sequences were aligned to IMGT reference sequences. Each retained sequence needed at least a six-nucleotide match to both a V gene segment and a J gene segment. Rearrangements were called productive when the CDR3 lacked stop codons and stayed in frame with V and J; all others were non-productive. CDR3 was defined according to IMGT convention as the region running from the second conserved V-encoded cysteine to the conserved J-encoded phenylalanine. In an earlier analysis of around 600 of the donors, sequences lacking an unambiguous match to a single V gene segment were excluded. In an earlier analysis of 587 of the donors, V segments were called functional above 56.7% productive rearrangements and were called segregating when the between-donor standard deviation exceeded 5%. A statistical classification framework was developed to diagnose cytomegalovirus status using the catalog of TCR beta chain sequences. In a later analysis, V and J genes were assigned by comparing TCR nucleotide sequences against IMGT/GENE-DB human TR gene sequences. A later analysis assigned CDR3 sequences and most-parsimonious VDJ recombination scenarios with the TCRdist pipeline. In a later analysis, each TCR beta chain was defined by its CDR3 amino acid sequence together with its V-gene family, and reads without a unique V-gene family were excluded. A later analysis removed 450 to 600 highly shared, low-generation-probability nucleotide sequences to deal with suspected cross-contamination and a sequencing artifact. A later analysis calculated a clonal expansion index for each public chain from normalized within-repertoire ranks of inferred template counts. In a later analysis, generation probabilities were computed with a VDJ recombination model fitted to out-of-frame rearrangements, and the resulting probabilities were checked against IGoR. In a later analysis, TCR-TCR, TCR-HLA and TCR-CMV co-occurrence was scored with hypergeometric tests, and a repertoire-size bias correction was applied to TCR pairs. To estimate false discovery rates, a later analysis permuted the HLA or CMV assignments 20 times. A later analysis grouped co-occurring TCRs with DBSCAN, adding TCRdist sequence similarity when clustering within HLA-allele-positive subsets. For co-occurrence clustering, repertoires with fewer than 30,000 or more than 120,000 public chains were excluded, along with roughly five repertoires with anomalous nucleotide sharing. This is the immuneACCESS table as TCRdb keeps it, with only in-frame sequences that have V and J called. A part of the clones is gone; compared with another copy, unresolved V genes explain less than half, and the rest is unexplained. That table is the source of V, J and clone size, and D and trimming were worked out from the DNA. Across this sample there are around 300,000 clones, with more than 55% seen only once. The ten largest make up approximately 2.1% of the sample.

The cohort consisted of fewer than 700 healthy bone marrow donors. At the time of sampling, every cohort member was nominally healthy, though immune exposures that went unrecorded were likely present. The donor was CMV seronegative and was included in the group of hundreds of seronegative cohort members. A peripheral blood sample was collected from each donor, and TCR beta sequencing was performed on peripheral blood mononuclear cells. The Qiagen DNeasy Blood Extraction Kit was used to extract genomic DNA from the blood cell samples. Broad study findings and their caveats: According to a later analysis, parvovirus B19, influenza, CMV and Epstein-Barr virus appeared linked to several top co-occurrence clusters. Specific HLA alleles were associated with roughly 16,000 TCR beta sequences at a false discovery rate of 0.05 in a later analysis. In a later analysis, TCR association rates were found to vary across HLA loci, with the most associated TCRs seen for DRB1 alleles and the fewest for HLA-C alleles. In a later analysis, HLA-associated TCR beta chains showed more clonal expansion and lower generation probabilities than non-associated chains that were equally common. The presence/absence analyses assumed that sequencing depth was roughly uniform across donors, and that assumption may not be true. The authors suggested that the approach could potentially be extended to other disease states and immunological phenotypes. In both the original and validation cohorts, the classifier was reported to diagnose cytomegalovirus status with high specificity and sensitivity. The earlier analysis of almost 600 of the donors excluded seventeen rarely observed V segments, including chromosome 9 orphons, because counts were too low. V-gene and J-gene trimming of TCR beta chains was associated with a missense DCLRE1C variant in a later genetic analysis, and the association was replicated in an independent cohort. The study gave a list of under 200 TCR beta chains associated with cytomegalovirus. Most TCR sequences were seen in very few donors, while some public TCRs were found in many individuals. A further reported finding was that TCR beta sequences accurately predicted the HLA-A and HLA-B alleles for most subjects in the first cohort. Because HLA typing was unavailable for some donors at each locus, only the typed subset was used in association tests. According to a later genetic analysis, donors in an Asian-associated ancestry cluster had fewer N-insertions in productive TCRs than the approximately 610-donor mean. Three of the identified cytomegalovirus-associated TCR beta chains were confirmed in vitro to be specific for cytomegalovirus antigens. When HLA alleles, especially DR and DQ, strongly co-occurred, TCR associations were difficult to assign to individual alleles. The cohort was sequenced for TCR beta chains only, and without alpha or paired-chain data the features that could be detected were limited. The sequencing pipeline was judged likely to have produced a cluster of highly shared sequence variants as a technical artifact. In an earlier analysis of 587 of the donors, most TCR beta V segments appeared in productive rearrangements about 87% or about 30% of the time, broadly matching IMGT annotations. For the cohort, immune exposure information was limited to CMV serostatus. In a later analysis, most CMV-associated TCR beta chains were found to appear HLA-restricted, with HLA associations seemingly driven largely by CMV exposure. Correlated functional status among segregating V segments might reflect linkage disequilibrium, but an unknown experimental factor could not be ruled out.

With respect to this clone: What this receptor recognizes is not known. A junction end diverges from the germline sequence, so it may reflect a read error.

The sequencing sample was made of PBMCs. The sequence derives from a female donor in good health and CMV-seronegative.

DNA sequence: TGCGCCAGCAGTCCGTATGCAGGGGGAGGAGAGGCCCAGTACTTC. The resulting protein is CASSPYAGGGEAQYF. The chain employs TRBV5-1 and TRBJ2-5; TRBD1 is a possible D gene, resting on 7 matching bases. The CDR3 measures 15 amino acids from cysteine to phenylalanine. Left in the record is the CDR3 DNA by itself, 45 bases read in frame from the first base. CDR1 SGHRS and CDR2 YFSETQ were looked up in the germline V gene. Joined to the reference TRBV5-1 and TRBJ2-5 proteins, this CDR3 gives the full variable domain: KAGVTQTPRYLIKTRGQQVTLSCSPISGHRSVSWYQQTPGQGLQFLFEYFSETQRNKGNFPGRFSGRQFSNSRSEMNVSTLELGDSALYLCASSPYAGGGEAQYFGPGTRLLVL.